This is a list of T cell receptor beta chains from one sample in a study of OX40 agonist ivuxolimab in advanced cancers. This table comes from immunoSEQ multiplex PCR, and its TCRdb copy is limited to in-frame clones, with some not included. This table holds some 90,000 clones, 92% found once. Sample: CD4+ or CD8+ T cells sorted from blood, taken in a trial of the OX40 agonist ivuxolimab. The receptors here all came from an adult with an advanced solid tumor such as melanoma, head and neck, liver or kidney cancer. Each CDR3 is given without its conserved first and last residue. Clone size is shown for a subset of rows, as once, few, many or a class of expanded clone.

CDR3 protein: ASGARNTIY
V gene: TRBV4-1
clone size: .
J gene: TRBJ1-3

CDR3 protein: ASSLSGVRSYEQY
V gene: TRBV28
clone size: .
J gene: TRBJ2-7

CDR3 protein: ASSQEGFSSITDTQY
V gene: TRBV4-1
clone size: .
J gene: TRBJ2-3

CDR3 protein: AWSKGTFTEAF
V gene: TRBV30
clone size: .
J gene: TRBJ1-1

CDR3 protein: ASSSNPGVGTEAF
V gene: TRBV7-8
clone size: .
J gene: TRBJ1-1

CDR3 protein: ASSTQGGQDTQY
V gene: TRBV19
clone size: .
J gene: TRBJ2-3

CDR3 protein: ASQRDGNSYEQY
V gene: TRBV7-9
clone size: .
J gene: TRBJ2-7

CDR3 protein: AWSGNMNTEAF
V gene: TRBV30
clone size: .
J gene: TRBJ1-1

CDR3 protein: ASSDRTGRGNTEAF
V gene: TRBV27
clone size: once
J gene: TRBJ1-1

CDR3 protein: ASSFSDRVGEKLF
V gene: TRBV5-6
clone size: .
J gene: TRBJ1-4

CDR3 protein: ASSQDLGQRNQPQH
V gene: TRBV4-3
clone size: .
J gene: TRBJ1-5

CDR3 protein: ASSQQPSSGDTQY
V gene: TRBV4-1
clone size: .
J gene: TRBJ2-3

CDR3 protein: ASSVAGSNGEQY
V gene: TRBV9
clone size: .
J gene: TRBJ2-7

CDR3 protein: ASSYSDRNEQF
V gene: TRBV6-5
clone size: .
J gene: TRBJ2-1

CDR3 protein: ASSESLELTGELF
V gene: TRBV2
clone size: .
J gene: TRBJ2-2

CDR3 protein: ASSSPGTGFYEQY
V gene: TRBV27
clone size: .
J gene: TRBJ2-7

CDR3 protein: ASSARGDPYNEQF
V gene: TRBV9
clone size: .
J gene: TRBJ2-1

CDR3 protein: ASSYLGAGNEQF
V gene: TRBV27
clone size: once
J gene: TRBJ2-1